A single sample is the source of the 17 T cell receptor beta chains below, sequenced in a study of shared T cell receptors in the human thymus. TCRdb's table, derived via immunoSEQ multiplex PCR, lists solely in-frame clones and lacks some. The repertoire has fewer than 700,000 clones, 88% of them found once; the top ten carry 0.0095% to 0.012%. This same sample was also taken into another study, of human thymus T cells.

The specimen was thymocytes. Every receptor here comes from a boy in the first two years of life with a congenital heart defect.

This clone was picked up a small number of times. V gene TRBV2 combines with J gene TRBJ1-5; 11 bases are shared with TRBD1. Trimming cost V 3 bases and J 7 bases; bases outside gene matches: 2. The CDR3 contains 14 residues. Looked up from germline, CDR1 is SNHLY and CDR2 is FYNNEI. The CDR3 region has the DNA TGTGCCAGCAGTGATGGGACAGGGGGGCAGCCCCAGCATTTT. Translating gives CASSDGTGGQPQHF. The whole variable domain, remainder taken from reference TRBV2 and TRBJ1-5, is EPEVTQTPSHQVTQMGQEVILRCVPISNHLYFYWYRQILGQKVEFLVSFYNNEISEKSEIFDDQFSVERPDGSNFTLKIRSTKLEDSAMYFCASSDGTGGQPQHFGDGTRLSIL.

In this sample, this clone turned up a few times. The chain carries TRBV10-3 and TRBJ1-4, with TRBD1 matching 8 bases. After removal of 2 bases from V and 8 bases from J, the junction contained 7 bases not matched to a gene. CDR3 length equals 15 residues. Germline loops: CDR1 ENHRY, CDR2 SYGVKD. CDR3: CAISERQGIGEKLFF. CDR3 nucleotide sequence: TGTGCCATCAGTGAGCGACAGGGGATCGGGGAAAAACTGTTTTTT.

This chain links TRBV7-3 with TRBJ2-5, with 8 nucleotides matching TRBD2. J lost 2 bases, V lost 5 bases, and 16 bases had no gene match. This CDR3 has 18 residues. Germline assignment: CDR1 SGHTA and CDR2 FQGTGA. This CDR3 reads CASSPGLASLPVQETQYF. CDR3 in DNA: TGTGCCAGCAGCCCAGGACTAGCCAGCCTACCTGTACAAGAGACCCAGTACTTC. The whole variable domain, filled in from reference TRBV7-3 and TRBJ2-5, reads GAGVSQTPSNKVTEKGKYVELRCDPISGHTALYWYRQSLGQGPEFLIYFQGTGAADDSGLPNDRFFAVRPEGSVSTLKIQRTERGDSAVYLCASSPGLASLPVQETQYFGPGTRLLVL.

CDR3 loop: CAISEGDRGPSNGYTF. The CDR3 DNA reads as TGTGCCATCAGTGAGGGGGACAGGGGGCCTTCCAATGGCTACACCTTC. The V and J genes are TRBV10-3 and TRBJ1-2; TRBD1 aligns across 12 bases. CDR1 is ENHRY and CDR2 is SYGVKD in the germline V gene. Unmatched junction bases numbered 7, after V lost 2 bases and J lost 6 bases. The CDR3 extends over 16 amino acids.

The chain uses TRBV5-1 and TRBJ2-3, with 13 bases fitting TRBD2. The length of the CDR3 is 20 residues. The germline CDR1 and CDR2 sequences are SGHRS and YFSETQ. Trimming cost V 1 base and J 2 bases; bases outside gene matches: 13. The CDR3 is CASSLCPYSGLAGSTDTQYF. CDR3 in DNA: TGCGCCAGCAGCTTGTGCCCTTACTCGGGACTAGCGGGATCCACAGATACGCAGTATTTT.

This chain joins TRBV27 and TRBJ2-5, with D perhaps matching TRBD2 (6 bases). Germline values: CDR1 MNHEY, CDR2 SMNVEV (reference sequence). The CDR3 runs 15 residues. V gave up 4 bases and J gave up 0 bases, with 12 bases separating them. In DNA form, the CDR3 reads TGTGCCAGCAGTTCGGAGGGAACCTACCAAGAGACCCAGTACTTC. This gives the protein CASSSEGTYQETQYF.

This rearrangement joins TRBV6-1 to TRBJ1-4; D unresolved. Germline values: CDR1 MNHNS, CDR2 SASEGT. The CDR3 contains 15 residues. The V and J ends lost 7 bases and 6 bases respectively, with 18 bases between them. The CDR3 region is CASKSSDLRDEKLFF. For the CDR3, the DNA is TGTGCCAGCAAGAGCAGCGATTTACGGGATGAAAAACTGTTTTTT.

CDR3 protein: CASSFKREGGETQYF. In DNA, the CDR3 is TGTGCCAGCTCATTCAAGCGGGAGGGTGGGGAGACCCAGTACTTC. The chain carries TRBV6-1 and TRBJ2-5, with TRBD2 matching 10 bases. V shed 8 bases, J shed 5 bases, and the junction held 11 bases outside the gene matches. The CDR3 is made up of 15 amino acids. Per the germline V gene, CDR1 is MNHNS and CDR2 is SASEGT.

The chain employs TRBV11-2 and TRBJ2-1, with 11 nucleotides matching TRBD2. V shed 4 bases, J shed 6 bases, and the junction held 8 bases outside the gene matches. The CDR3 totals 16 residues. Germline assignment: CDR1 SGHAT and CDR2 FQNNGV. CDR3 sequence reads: CASSCAPGLAANEQFF. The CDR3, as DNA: TGTGCCAGCAGCTGCGCCCCGGGACTAGCGGCCAATGAGCAGTTCTTC.

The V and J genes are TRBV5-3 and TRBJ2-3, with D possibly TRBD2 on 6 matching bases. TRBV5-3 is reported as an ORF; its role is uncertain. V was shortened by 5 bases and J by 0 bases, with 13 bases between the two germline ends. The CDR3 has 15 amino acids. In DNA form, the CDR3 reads TGTGCCAGAAGGAGCGGGCCCCATAGCACAGATACGCAGTATTTT. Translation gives CARRSGPHSTDTQYF.

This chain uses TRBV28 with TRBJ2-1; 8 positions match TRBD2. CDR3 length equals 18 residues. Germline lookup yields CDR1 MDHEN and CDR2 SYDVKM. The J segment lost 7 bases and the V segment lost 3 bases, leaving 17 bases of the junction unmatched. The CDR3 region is CASSFSPRKLAERNEQFF. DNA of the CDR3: TGTGCCAGCAGTTTCTCCCCCCGAAAACTAGCGGAGAGGAATGAGCAGTTCTTC.

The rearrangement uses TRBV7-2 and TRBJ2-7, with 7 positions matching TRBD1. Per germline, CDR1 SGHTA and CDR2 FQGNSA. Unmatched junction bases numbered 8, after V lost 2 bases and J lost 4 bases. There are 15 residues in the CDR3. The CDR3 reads CASSLWTGFTYEQYF. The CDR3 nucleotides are TGTGCCAGCAGCTTATGGACAGGTTTCACATACGAGCAGTACTTC.

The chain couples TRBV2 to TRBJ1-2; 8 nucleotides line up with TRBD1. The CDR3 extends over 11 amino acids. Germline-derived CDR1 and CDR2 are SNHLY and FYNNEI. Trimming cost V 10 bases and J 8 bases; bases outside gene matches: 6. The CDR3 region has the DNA TGTGCCAACACAGGGGGGAGCGGCTACACCTTC. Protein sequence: CANTGGSGYTF.

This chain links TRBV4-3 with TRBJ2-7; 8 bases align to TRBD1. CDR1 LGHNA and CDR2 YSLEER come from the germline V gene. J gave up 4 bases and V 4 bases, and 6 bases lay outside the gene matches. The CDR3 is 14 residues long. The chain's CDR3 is CASSPPDRAYEQYF. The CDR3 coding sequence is TGCGCCAGCAGCCCTCCGGACAGGGCGTACGAGCAGTACTTC.

In DNA, the CDR3 is TGTGCCAGCAGTTATTCCCCTACTCCCCGCTCCTACGAGCAGTACTTC. Its protein is CASSYSPTPRSYEQYF. This rearrangement joins TRBV6-5 to TRBJ2-7; D is undetermined. This CDR3 region has 16 residues. V was trimmed by 3 bases and J by 0 bases, leaving 15 bases between them. CDR1 MNHEY and CDR2 SVGAGI come from the germline V gene.

This CDR3 reads CASSQDGGGSDNEQFF. The CDR3 region has the DNA TGCGCCAGCAGCCAAGACGGGGGCGGGAGCGATAATGAGCAGTTCTTC. V is TRBV4-3 and J is TRBJ2-1; D is perhaps TRBD2 (7 bases). The germline CDR1 and CDR2 sequences are LGHNA and YSLEER. With 0 bases removed from V and 7 bases from J, the gap between germline ends came to 16 bases. The CDR3 length is 16 residues.

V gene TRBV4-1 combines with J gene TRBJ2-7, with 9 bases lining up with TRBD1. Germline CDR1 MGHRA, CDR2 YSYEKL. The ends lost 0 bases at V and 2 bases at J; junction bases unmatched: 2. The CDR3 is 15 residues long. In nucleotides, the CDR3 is TGCGCCAGCAGCCAAGATCGGACAGGGGCCTACGAGCAGTACTTC. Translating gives CASSQDRTGAYEQYF.